This T cell receptor beta chain comes out of a study of blood T cell repertoires in COVID-19. On the study more broadly: COVID-19 samples from acute and convalescent phases originated in the United States, Italy and Spain.

The CDR3 contains 11 residues. Germline V CDR1 and CDR2: MNHNY, SVGAGI (reference sequence). Trimming removed 5 bases from V and 4 bases from J, with 5 bases in between. Authors' analysis steps: Amplified reference gene primers provided the basis for estimating nucleated cell counts. Sequencing used immunoSEQ multiplex PCR; TCRdb keeps in-frame clones, though not all of them. The V and J calls and clone size were taken over from that table, and D and trimming were inferred from the DNA. The sample has more than 70,000 clones, about 87% seen once. The chain is built from TRBV6-6 and TRBJ1-1; D ambiguous. The sequencing input was peripheral blood. The sequence was collected from a man aged 50 to 60 with active COVID-19. The CDR3 sequence is CASSLRTEAFF. The CDR3 DNA reads TGTGCCAGCAGTCTCCGCACTGAAGCTTTCTTT.